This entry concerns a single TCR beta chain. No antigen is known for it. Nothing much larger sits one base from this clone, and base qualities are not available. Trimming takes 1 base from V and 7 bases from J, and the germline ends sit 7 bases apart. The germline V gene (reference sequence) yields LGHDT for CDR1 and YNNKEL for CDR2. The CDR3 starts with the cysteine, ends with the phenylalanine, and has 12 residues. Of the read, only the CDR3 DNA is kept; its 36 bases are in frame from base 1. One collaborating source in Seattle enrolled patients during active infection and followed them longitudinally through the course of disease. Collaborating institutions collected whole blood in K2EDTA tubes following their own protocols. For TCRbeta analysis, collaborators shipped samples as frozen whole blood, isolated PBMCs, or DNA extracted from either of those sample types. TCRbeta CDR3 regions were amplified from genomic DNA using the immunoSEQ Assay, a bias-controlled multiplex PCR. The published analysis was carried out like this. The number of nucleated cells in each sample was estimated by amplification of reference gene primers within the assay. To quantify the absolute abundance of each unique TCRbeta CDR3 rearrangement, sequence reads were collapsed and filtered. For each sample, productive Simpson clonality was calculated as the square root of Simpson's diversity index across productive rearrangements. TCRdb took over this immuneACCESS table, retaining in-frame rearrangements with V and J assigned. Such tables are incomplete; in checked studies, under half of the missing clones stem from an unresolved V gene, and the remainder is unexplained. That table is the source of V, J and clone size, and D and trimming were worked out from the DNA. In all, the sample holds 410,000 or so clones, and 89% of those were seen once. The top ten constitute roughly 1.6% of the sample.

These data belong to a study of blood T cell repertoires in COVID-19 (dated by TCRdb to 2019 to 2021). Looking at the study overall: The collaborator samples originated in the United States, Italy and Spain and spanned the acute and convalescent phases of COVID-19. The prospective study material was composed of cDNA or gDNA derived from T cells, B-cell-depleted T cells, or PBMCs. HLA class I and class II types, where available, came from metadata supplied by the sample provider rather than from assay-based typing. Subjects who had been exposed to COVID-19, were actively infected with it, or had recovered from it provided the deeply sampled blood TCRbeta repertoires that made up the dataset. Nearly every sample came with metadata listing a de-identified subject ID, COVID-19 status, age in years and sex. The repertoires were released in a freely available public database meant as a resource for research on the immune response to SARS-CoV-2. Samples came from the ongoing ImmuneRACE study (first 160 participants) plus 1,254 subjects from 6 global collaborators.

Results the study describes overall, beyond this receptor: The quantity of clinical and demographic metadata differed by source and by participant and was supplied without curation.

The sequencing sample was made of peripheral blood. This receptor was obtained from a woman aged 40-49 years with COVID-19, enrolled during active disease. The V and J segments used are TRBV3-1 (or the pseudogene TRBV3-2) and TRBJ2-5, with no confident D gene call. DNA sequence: TGTGCCAGCAGCCAAGCTCGAGGGACCCAGTACTTC. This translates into CASSQARGTQYF.